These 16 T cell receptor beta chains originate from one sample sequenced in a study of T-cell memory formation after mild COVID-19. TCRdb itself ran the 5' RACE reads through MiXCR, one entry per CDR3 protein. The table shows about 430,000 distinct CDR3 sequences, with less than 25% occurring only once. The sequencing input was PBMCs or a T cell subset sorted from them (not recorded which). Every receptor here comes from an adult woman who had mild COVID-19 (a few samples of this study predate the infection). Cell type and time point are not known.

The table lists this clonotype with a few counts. For the CDR3, the DNA is TGCAGTGCTAGTGGGGGGACAGGCATCCCCTACGAGCAGTACTTC. Translating gives CSASGGTGIPYEQYF. The J gene is TRBJ2-7, the V gene TRBV20-1, with 8 bases aligning to TRBD1. The V gene's germline CDR1 is DFQATT and CDR2 SNEGSKA (reference sequence). V lost 3 bases and J lost 2; bases outside the gene matches: 9. The CDR3 is 15 residues long.

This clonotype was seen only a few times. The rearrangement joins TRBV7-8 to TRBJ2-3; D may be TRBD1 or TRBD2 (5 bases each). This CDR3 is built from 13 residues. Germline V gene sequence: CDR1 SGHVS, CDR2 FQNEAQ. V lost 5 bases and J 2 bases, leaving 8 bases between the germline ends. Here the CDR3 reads CASSQGTTDTQYF. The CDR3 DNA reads TGTGCCAGCAGCCAAGGGACCACAGATACGCAGTATTTT.

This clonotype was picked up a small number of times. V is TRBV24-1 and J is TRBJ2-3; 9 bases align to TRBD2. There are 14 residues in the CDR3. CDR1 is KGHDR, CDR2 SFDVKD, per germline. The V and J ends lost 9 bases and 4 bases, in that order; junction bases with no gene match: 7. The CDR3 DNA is TGTGCCACCGGTCCGGGACTAGCAGCAGATACGCAGTATTTT. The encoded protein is CATGPGLAADTQYF.

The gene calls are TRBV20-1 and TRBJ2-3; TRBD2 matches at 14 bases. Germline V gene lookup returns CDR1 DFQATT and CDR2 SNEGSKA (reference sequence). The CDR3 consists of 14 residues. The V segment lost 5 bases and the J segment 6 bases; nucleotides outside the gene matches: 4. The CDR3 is CSARLAGGQDTQYF. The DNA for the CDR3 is TGCAGTGCTCGACTAGCGGGAGGGCAGGATACGCAGTATTTT.

The CDR3 DNA reads as TGCAGTGCTAGGGGGCAGGGGGAATCACCCCTCCACTTT. Its translation is CSARGQGESPLHF. The chain joins TRBV20-1 to TRBJ1-6, with 7 positions matching TRBD1. Germline V gene data show CDR1 as DFQATT and CDR2 as SNEGSKA (reference sequence). Trimming took 3 bases from V and 10 from J; bases not matched to a gene: 6. The CDR3 runs 13 residues.

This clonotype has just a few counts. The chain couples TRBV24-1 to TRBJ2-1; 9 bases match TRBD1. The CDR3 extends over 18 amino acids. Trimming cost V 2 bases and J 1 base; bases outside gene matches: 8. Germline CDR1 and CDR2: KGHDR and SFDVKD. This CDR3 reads CATSDWRFGTGSYNEQFF. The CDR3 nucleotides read TGTGCCACCAGTGATTGGCGGTTCGGGACAGGGTCCTACAATGAGCAGTTCTTC.

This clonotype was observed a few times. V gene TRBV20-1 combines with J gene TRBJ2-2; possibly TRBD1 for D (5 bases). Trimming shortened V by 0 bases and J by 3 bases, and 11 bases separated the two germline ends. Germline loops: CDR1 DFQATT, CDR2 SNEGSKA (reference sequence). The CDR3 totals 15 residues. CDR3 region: CSARDSRADTGELFF. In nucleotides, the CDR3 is TGCAGTGCTAGAGATTCCAGGGCGGACACCGGGGAGCTGTTTTTT.

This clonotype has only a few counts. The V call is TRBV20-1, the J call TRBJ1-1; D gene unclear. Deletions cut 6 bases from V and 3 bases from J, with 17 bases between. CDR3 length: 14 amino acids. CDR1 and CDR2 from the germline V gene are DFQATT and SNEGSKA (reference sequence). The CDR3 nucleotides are TGCAGTGCCTCGGAGATTAAGAGGTACACTGAAGCTTTCTTT. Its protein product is CSASEIKRYTEAFF.

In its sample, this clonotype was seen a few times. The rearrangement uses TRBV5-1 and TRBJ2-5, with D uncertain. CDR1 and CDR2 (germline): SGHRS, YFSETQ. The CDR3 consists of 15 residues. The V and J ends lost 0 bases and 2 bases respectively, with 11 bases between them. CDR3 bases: TGCGCCAGCAGCTTGGACCCCCCCCCACAAGAGACCCAGTACTTC. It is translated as CASSLDPPPQETQYF.

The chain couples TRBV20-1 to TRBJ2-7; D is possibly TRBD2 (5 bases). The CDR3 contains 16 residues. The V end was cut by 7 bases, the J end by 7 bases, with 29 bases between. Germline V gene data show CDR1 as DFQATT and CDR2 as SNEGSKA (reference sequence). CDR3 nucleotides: TGCAGTGTTCCGCGGGCTACAGCACCTCTACTACGAGAGCAGTACTTC. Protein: CSVPRATAPLLREQYF.

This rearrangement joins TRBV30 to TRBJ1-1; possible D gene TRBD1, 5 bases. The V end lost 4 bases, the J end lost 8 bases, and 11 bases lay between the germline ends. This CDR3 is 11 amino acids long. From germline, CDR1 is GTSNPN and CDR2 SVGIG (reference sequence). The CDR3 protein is CAWTRDREAFF. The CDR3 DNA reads TGTGCCTGGACCAGAGACAGAGAAGCTTTCTTT.

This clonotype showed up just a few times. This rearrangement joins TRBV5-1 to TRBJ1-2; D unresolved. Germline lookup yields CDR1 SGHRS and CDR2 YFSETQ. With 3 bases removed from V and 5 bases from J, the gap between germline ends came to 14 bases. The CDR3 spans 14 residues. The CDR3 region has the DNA TGCGCCAGCAGCTCGGAACATTACGGATATGGCTACACCTTC. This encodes CASSSEHYGYGYTF.

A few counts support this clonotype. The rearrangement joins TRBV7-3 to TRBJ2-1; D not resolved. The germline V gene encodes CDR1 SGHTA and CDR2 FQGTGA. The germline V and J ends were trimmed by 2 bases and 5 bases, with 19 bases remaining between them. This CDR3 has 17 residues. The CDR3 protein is CASSLESSGPYNNEQFF. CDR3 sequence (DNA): TGTGCCAGCAGCTTAGAGTCGTCGGGTCCCTATAACAATGAGCAGTTCTTC.

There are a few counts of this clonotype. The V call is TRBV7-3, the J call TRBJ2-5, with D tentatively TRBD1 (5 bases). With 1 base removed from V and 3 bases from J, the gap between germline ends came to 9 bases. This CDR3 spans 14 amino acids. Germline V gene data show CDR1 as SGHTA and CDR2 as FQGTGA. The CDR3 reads CASSLRAREETQYF. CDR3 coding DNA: TGTGCCAGCAGCTTAAGGGCCAGGGAAGAGACCCAGTACTTC.

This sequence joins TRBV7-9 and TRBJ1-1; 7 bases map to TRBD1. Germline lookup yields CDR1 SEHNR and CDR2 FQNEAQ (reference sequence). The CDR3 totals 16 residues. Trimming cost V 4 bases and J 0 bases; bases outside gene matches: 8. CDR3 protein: CASSSFIQGLNTEAFF. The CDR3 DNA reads TGTGCCAGCAGCTCCTTCATACAGGGGTTGAACACTGAAGCTTTCTTT. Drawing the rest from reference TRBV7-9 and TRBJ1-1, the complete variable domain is DTGVSQNPRHKITKRGQNVTFRCDPISEHNRLYWYRQTLGQGPEFLTYFQNEAQLEKSRLLSDRFSAERPKGSFSTLEIQRTEQGDSAMYLCASSSFIQGLNTEAFFGQGTRLTVV.

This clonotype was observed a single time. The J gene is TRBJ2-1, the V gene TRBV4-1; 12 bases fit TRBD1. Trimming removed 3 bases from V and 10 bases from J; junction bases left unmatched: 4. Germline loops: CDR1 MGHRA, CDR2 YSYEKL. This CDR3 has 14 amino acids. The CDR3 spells CASSHGTGGYEQFF. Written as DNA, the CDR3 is TGCGCCAGCAGCCACGGGACAGGGGGCTACGAGCAGTTCTTC.